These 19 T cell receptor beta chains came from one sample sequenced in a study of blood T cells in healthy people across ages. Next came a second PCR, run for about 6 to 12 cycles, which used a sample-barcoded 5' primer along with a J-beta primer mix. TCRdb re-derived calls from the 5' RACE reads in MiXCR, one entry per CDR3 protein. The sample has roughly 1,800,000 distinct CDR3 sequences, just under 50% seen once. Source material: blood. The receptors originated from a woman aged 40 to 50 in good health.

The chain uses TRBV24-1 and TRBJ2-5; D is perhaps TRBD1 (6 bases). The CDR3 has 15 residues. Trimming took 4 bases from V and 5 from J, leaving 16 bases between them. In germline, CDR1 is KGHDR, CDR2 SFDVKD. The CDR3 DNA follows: TGTGCCACCAGTGACTCACACAGGGCGGGCGAGACCCAGTACTTC. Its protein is CATSDSHRAGETQYF.

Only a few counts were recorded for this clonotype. CDR3 coding DNA: TGTGCCAGCAGCCAAGAGGGCACTAGCGGGGGGATCATGATCAATGAGCAGTTCTTC. Translated: CASSQEGTSGGIMINEQFF. The V and J genes are TRBV4-2 and TRBJ2-1, with 12 bases aligning to TRBD2. With 0 bases clipped from V and 6 bases from J, the junction kept 12 bases outside the gene matches. The CDR3 spans 19 residues. Germline CDR1 and CDR2: LGHNA and YNFKEQ.

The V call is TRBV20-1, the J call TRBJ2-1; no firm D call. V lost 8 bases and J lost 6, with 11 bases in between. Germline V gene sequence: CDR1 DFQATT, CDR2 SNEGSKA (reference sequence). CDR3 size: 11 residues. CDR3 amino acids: CSKEGLNEQFF. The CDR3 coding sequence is TGCAGTAAGGAAGGCCTCAATGAGCAGTTCTTC.

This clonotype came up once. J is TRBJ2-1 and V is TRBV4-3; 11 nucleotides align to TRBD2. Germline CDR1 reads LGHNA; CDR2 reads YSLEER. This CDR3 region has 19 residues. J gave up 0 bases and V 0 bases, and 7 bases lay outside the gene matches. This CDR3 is CASSQDLAGGPSSYNEQFF. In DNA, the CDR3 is TGCGCCAGCAGCCAAGATCTAGCGGGGGGCCCGAGCTCCTACAATGAGCAGTTCTTC.

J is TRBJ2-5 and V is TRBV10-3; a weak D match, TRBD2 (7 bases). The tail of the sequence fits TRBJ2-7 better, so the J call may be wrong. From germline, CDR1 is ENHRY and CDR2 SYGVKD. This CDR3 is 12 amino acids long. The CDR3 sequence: CAIRIGGDEQYF. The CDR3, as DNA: TGTGCCATCAGGATAGGGGGGGACGAGCAGTACTTC.

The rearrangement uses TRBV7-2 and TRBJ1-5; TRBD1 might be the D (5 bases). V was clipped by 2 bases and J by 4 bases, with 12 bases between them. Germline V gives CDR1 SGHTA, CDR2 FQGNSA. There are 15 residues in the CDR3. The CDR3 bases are TGTGCCAGCAGCTTATCGCCAGGGAGGAATCAGCCCCAGCATTTT. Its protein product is CASSLSPGRNQPQHF.

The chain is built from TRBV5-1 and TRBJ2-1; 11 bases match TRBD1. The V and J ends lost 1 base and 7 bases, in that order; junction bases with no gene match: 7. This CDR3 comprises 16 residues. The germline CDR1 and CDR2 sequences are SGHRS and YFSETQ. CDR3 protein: CASSLQDRGRLNEQFF. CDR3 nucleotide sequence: TGCGCCAGCAGCTTGCAGGACAGGGGGCGCCTAAATGAGCAGTTCTTC.

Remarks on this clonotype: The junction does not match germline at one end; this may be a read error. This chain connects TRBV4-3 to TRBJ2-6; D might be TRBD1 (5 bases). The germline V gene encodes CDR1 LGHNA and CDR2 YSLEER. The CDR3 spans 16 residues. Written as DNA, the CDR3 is TGCGCCAGCAGCCAAGGAGACACCTCTGGGGCCTACGTCCTGACTTTC. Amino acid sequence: CASSQGDTSGAYVLTF.

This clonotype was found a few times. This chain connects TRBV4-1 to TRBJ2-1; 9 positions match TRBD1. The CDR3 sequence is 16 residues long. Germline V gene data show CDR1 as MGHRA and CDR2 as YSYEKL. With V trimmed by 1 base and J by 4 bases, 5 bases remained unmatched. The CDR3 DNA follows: TGCGCCAGCAGCCAAGTACCGGGACAGGGATACAATGAGCAGTTCTTC. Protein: CASSQVPGQGYNEQFF.

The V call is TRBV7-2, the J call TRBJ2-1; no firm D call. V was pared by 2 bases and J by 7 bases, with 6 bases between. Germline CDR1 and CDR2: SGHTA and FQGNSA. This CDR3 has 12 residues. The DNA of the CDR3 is TGTGCCAGCAGCTTATTTCGAAATGAGCAGTTCTTC. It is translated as CASSLFRNEQFF. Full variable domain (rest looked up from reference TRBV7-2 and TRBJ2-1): GAGVSQSPSNKVTEKGKDVELRCDPISGHTALYWYRQSLGQGLEFLIYFQGNSAPDKSGLPSDRFSAERTGGSVSTLTIQRTQQEDSAVYLCASSLFRNEQFFGPGTRLTVL.

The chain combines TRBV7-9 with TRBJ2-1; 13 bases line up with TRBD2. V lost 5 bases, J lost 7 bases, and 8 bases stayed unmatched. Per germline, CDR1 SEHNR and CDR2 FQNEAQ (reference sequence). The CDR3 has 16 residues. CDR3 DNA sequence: TGTGCCAGCAGCCTAAAGGGACTAGCGGGGAATAATGAGCAGTTCTTC. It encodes CASSLKGLAGNNEQFF.

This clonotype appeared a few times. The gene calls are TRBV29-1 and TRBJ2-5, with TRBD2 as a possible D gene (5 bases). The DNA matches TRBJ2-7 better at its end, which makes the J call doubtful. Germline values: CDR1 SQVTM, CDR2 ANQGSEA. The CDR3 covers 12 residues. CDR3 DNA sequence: TGCAGCATTCGGCCCCCCGGGGACGAGCAGTACTTC. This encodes CSIRPPGDEQYF.

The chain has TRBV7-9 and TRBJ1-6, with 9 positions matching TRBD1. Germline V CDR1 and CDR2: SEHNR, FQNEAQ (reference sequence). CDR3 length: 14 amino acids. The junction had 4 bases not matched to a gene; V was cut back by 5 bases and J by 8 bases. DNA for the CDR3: TGTGCCAGCAGCAGACAGGGGGTTTATTCACCCCTCCACTTT. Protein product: CASSRQGVYSPLHF.

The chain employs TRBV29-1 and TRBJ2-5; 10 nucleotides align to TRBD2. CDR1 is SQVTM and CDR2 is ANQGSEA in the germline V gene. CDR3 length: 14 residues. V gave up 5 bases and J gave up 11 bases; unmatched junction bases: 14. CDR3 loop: CSVLLAGAINEQYF. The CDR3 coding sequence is TGCAGCGTTCTCCTAGCGGGGGCTATCAATGAGCAGTACTTC.

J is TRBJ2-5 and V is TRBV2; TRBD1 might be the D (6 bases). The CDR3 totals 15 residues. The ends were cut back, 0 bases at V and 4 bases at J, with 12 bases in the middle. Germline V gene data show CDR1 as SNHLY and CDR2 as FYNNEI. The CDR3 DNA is TGTGCCAGCAGTGAAGCGGGGGCGGACCTAGAGACCCAGTACTTC. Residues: CASSEAGADLETQYF.

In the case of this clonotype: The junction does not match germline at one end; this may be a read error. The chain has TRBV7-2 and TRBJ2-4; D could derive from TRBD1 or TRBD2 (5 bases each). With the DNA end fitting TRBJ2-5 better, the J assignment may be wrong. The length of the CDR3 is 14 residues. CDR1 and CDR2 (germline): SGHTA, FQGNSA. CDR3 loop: CAGSPEGIYGTQYF. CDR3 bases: TGTGCCGGCAGCCCTGAGGGGATATACGGGACCCAGTACTTC.

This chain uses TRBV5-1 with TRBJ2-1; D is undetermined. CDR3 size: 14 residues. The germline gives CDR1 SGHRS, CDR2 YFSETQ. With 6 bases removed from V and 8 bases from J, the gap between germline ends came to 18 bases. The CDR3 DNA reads TGCGCCAGCAACTCCGCCGGATATGCCCATGAGCAGTTCTTC. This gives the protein CASNSAGYAHEQFF.

For the CDR3, the DNA is TGTGCCAGCAGTCCACCTCGGGTAGCAGATACGCAGTATTTT. Encoded protein: CASSPPRVADTQYF. The chain uses TRBV28 and TRBJ2-3; D unresolved. V was trimmed by 5 bases and J by 4 bases, leaving 13 bases between them. Germline V gives CDR1 MDHEN, CDR2 SYDVKM. CDR3 length: 14 amino acids.

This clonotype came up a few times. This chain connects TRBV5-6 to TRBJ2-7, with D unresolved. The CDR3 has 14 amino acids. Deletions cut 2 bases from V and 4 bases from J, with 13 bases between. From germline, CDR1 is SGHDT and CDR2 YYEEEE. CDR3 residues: CASSFPTVSYEQYF. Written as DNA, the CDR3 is TGTGCCAGCAGCTTTCCGACGGTTAGTTACGAGCAGTACTTC.